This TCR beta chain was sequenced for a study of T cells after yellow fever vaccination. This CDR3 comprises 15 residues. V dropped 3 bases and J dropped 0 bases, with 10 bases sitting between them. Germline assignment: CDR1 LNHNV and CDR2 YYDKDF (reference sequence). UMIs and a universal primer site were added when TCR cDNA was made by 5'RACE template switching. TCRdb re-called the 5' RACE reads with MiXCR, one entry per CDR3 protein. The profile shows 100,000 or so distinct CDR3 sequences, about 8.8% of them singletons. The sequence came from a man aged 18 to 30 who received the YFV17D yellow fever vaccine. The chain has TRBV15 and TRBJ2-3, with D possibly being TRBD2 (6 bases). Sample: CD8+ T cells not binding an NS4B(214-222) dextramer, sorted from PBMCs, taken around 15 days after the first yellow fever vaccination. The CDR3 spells CATSSAGGSTDTQYF. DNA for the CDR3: TGTGCCACCAGCAGTGCCGGGGGAAGCACAGATACGCAGTATTTT.